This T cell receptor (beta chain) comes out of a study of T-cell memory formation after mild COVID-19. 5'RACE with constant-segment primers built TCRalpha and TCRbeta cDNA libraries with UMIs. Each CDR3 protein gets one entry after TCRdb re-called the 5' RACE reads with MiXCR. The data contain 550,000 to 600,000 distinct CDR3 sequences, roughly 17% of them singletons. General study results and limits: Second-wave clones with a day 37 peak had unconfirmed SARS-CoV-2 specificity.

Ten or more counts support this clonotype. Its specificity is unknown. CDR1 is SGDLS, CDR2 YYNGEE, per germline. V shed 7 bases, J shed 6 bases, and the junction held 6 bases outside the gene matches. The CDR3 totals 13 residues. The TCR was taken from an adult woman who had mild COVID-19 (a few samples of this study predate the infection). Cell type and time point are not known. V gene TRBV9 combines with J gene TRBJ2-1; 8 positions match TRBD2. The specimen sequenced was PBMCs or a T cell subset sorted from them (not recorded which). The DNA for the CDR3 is TGTGCCAGCGGGAGCGGGAGAATCAATGAGCAGTTCTTC. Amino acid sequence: CASGSGRINEQFF.